These 11 T cell receptor beta chains came from one sample sequenced in a study of blood T cell repertoires in COVID-19. Method: immunoSEQ multiplex PCR; TCRdb's copy keeps in-frame clones and lacks some. The sample lists fewer than 500,000 clones, 81% occurring once. The sample was peripheral blood. These receptors all come from a human donor with acute or convalescent COVID-19. The donor label of this sample is uncertain.

The chain joins TRBV15 to TRBJ2-3, with D possibly matching TRBD1 (6 bases). Germline V CDR1 and CDR2: LNHNV, YYDKDF (reference sequence). Trimming stripped 0 bases from V and 6 bases from J, with 10 bases between. This CDR3 comprises 14 residues. This chain's CDR3 is CATSRDGGGDTQYF. DNA of the CDR3: TGTGCCACCAGCAGAGATGGGGGCGGCGATACGCAGTATTTT.

The chain has TRBV28 and TRBJ2-1; TRBD1 agrees at 7 bases. Germline CDR1 reads MDHEN; CDR2 reads SYDVKM. The CDR3 extends over 15 amino acids. V shed 6 bases and J 8 bases; nucleotides not matched to a gene: 13. In DNA, the CDR3 is TGTGCCAGCAGCCCCGACAGGGTTGTTGGGGATGAGCAGTTCTTC. This sequence encodes CASSPDRVVGDEQFF.

This clone was detected only once. The chain has TRBV30 and TRBJ2-2; D call uncertain. The CDR3 extends over 13 amino acids. Between the trimmed V and J ends, which lost 2 bases and 1 base, there was a span of 5 bases. Germline CDR1 is GTSNPN and CDR2 is SVGIG (reference sequence). In DNA, the CDR3 is TGTGCCTGGAGTTCAGTGAACACCGGGGAGCTGTTTTTT. This codes for CAWSSVNTGELFF.

V is TRBV18 and J is TRBJ2-7; possibly TRBD2 for D (6 bases). Germline V gene sequence: CDR1 KGHSH, CDR2 LQKENI. The CDR3 covers 15 residues. Trimming stripped 6 bases from V and 7 bases from J, with 22 bases between. The CDR3 loop reads CASSLSGGKHNEQYF. The CDR3 bases are TGTGCCAGCTCCCTCAGTGGAGGGAAACATAATGAGCAGTACTTC.

This rearrangement joins TRBV5-1 to TRBJ2-7; D not certain. This CDR3 has 12 amino acids. V was shortened by 4 bases and J by 0 bases, with 5 bases between the two germline ends. Germline V gives CDR1 SGHRS, CDR2 YFSETQ. CDR3 amino acids: CASSQASYEQYF. The DNA of the CDR3 is TGCGCCAGCAGCCAAGCCTCCTACGAGCAGTACTTC.

The V gene is TRBV12-3 or TRBV12-4, the J gene TRBJ1-3; no clear D. V was trimmed by 8 bases and J by 0 bases, leaving 5 bases between them. The CDR3 spans 12 residues. Written as DNA, the CDR3 is TGTGCCAGCTTCCGCTCTGGAAACACCATATATTTT. Protein sequence: CASFRSGNTIYF.

The V and J genes are TRBV19 and TRBJ1-2; TRBD1 agrees at 7 bases. With V trimmed by 6 bases and J by 7 bases, 20 bases remained unmatched. The CDR3 is 17 residues long. The germline CDR1 and CDR2 sequences are LNHDA and SQIVND (reference sequence). The CDR3 sequence: CASSTPGGTFGFSGYTF. CDR3 sequence (DNA): TGTGCCAGTAGCACACCAGGGGGTACTTTCGGGTTCTCTGGCTACACCTTC. Looking up the rest from reference TRBV19 and TRBJ1-2 gives the full variable domain: DGGITQSPKYLFRKEGQNVTLSCEQNLNHDAMYWYRQDPGQGLRLIYYSQIVNDFQKGDIAEGYSVSREKKESFPLTVTSAQKNPTAFYLCASSTPGGTFGFSGYTFGSGTRLTVV.

The CDR3 bases are TGTGCCAGCAGTTACTCTCACCAGGGGCGTAATCAGCCCCAGCATTTT. This sequence encodes CASSYSHQGRNQPQHF. The chain has TRBV6-2 or TRBV6-3 and TRBJ1-5; D is perhaps TRBD1 (6 bases). Trimming stripped 0 bases from V and 4 bases from J, with 13 bases between. CDR1 and CDR2 (germline): MNHEY, SVGEGT. The CDR3 consists of 16 residues.

The chain recombines TRBV20-1 with TRBJ2-1, with a weak D call TRBD2 (5 bases). CDR3 length: 11 residues. V lost 5 bases and J 9 bases, leaving 11 bases between the germline ends. Germline values: CDR1 DFQATT, CDR2 SNEGSKA (reference sequence). The CDR3 DNA is TGCAGTGCTTCGGACGAGGGTGAGCAGTTCTTC. As protein: CSASDEGEQFF.

V gene TRBV7-8 combines with J gene TRBJ2-3; 8 nucleotides match TRBD2. CDR1 and CDR2 (germline): SGHVS, FQNEAQ. The J segment lost 2 bases and the V segment lost 4 bases, leaving 8 bases of the junction unmatched. The length of the CDR3 is 16 residues. CDR3 sequence: CASSSYYGGDTDTQYF. CDR3 DNA sequence: TGTGCCAGCAGCTCCTATTACGGGGGGGACACAGATACGCAGTATTTT.

In this sample, this clone turned up a few times. This chain joins TRBV5-1 and TRBJ2-1; no clear D gene. V shed 0 bases and J shed 0 bases, with 10 bases lying between them. This CDR3 contains 16 residues. CDR1 and CDR2 (germline): SGHRS, YFSETQ. The CDR3 DNA sequence: TGCGCCAGCAGCTTGGCCGCCACGAGCTCCTACAATGAGCAGTTCTTC. It translates to CASSLAATSSYNEQFF.